This T cell receptor beta chain stems from a study of regulatory T cells in long-lasting Graves disease listed by TCRdb under 2021. Background for the entire study: In the newly diagnosed Graves' disease group, patients had been taking antithyroid drugs for less than 3 months. This study used TCR sequencing and RNA sequencing of peripheral blood to compare persistent Graves' disease patients against newly diagnosed Graves' disease patients. The study was conducted in China and was registered as a clinical trial. A total of roughly 33 samples underwent TCR sequencing: about 13 from persistent and around 20 from newly diagnosed Graves' disease patients. Study-level results and caveats: Only peripheral blood was studied, because thyroid tissue, the primary lesion, was inaccessible. Patients with persistent disease shared more public clonotypes (approximately 2,500) than newly diagnosed patients did (966). Persistent disease showed preferential use of TRBV28, TRBJ1-2 and TRBJ2-5, whereas newly diagnosed disease favored TRBV20-1 and TRBJ2-1. The authors noted that the small sample size was a limitation that may lower accuracy. Compared with newly diagnosed patients, persistent Graves' disease patients had lower TCR Shannon entropy and fewer highly expanded clones, which suggests clonal expansion. Sequencing and analysis were limited to the TCR beta chain.

Comment on this clonotype: What antigen it recognizes has not been identified. Base-call qualities are not available, and no considerably larger clone is one nucleotide away.

Sample time point, as interpreted from the label and publication: newly diagnosed GD, antithyroid drugs for less than 3 months. For both TCR sequencing and RNA sequencing, RNA was extracted from PBMCs in TRIzol. The diagnosis of Graves' disease followed American Thyroid Association guidelines. Patients were recruited from an endocrinology department in Xi'an, China. Each patient gave 9 to 10 milliliters of peripheral blood, collected in an EDTA anticoagulant tube. Ficoll Paque Plus density gradient separation was used to isolate PBMCs, and no further T cell sorting was performed. An Agilent 2100 Bioanalyzer and agarose gel were used to check RNA quality, and a NanoDrop 2000 was used to measure RNA concentration. The library was made by multiplex PCR. TCRdb records Illumina HiSeq 4000 as the sequencer. To build TCR beta libraries, CDR3 regions were amplified by Arm-PCR using iRepertoire HTBI primers. Gel purification was performed on PCR products prior to sequencing. The study's processing was this. Gene usage analysis of CDR3 amino acid clonotypes relied on the roughly 60 TRBV and 15 or so TRBJ segments identified across samples. Filtered high-quality paired reads were merged into contigs using COPE and FqMerger. Contigs were aligned with BLAST to IMGT TRBV, TRBD and TRBJ reference genes, and CDR3 was defined per IMGT. Any clonotype with a frequency above 0.1% was classified as a highly expanded clone. Repertoire diversity was measured by Shannon entropy, and V-J evenness by the Gini coefficient. Clonotypes shared by more than one individual were considered public. TCRdb passed the public sequencing reads through fastp at Q25 and MiXCR, retaining productive beta sequences. Each CDR3 protein appears once, grouped with its most common genes and DNA. V and J calls and clone size were set by TCRdb, not the authors. The sample table shows hundreds of thousands of distinct CDR3 sequences, and 15% to 17% are seen once. The top ten clonotypes cover around a fifth of the sample.

CDR1 and CDR2 (SGHRS, YFSETQ) derive from the germline V gene. The CDR3 goes from the cysteine to the phenylalanine over 14 residues. The kept DNA is CDR3 alone, 42 bases in frame from the first base. Here V drops 4 bases and J drops 8 bases, and the junction holds 9 bases not matched to any gene. This specimen was peripheral blood mononuclear cells (PBMCs), taken at new diagnosis, from a patient treated with antithyroid drugs. The receptor was derived from a female donor with Graves disease. The chain links TRBV5-1 with TRBJ2-1, and 7 junction bases match TRBD1. DNA sequence: TGCGCCAGCAGCCTAAACAGGGGTGGCGATGAGCAGTTCTTC. It specifies CASSLNRGGDEQFF.